The clone carrying this T cell receptor beta chain has just a few counts. As yet, its antigen is unknown. The sample originates from a study of T cells in Graves' hyperthyroidism and ophthalmopathy. Study-level results: The majority of expanded thyroid clonotypes above 0.001 also appeared in blood.

RNA transcripts were the template for amplifying TCR beta CDR3 regions. HTBI primers were the set used in a first-round RT-PCR of the TCR CDR3. Using its own MiXCR run on the multiplex PCR reads, TCRdb lists one record per CDR3 protein. This sample has 400,000 to 500,000 distinct CDR3 sequences, with roughly 14% found just once. Lactation, pregnancy, other autoimmune disease or uncontrolled infection led to exclusion of patients. Trimming left V 3 bases short and J 5 bases short, with 10 bases between. The CDR3 spans 14 residues. Germline CDR1 MGHRA, CDR2 YSYEKL. This TCR was recovered from a man aged 18 to 35 with Graves' ophthalmopathy. The chain links TRBV4-1 to TRBJ1-4; D is undetermined. The sequencing input was blood. In nucleotides, the CDR3 is TGCGCCAGCAGCCAGGCAGCTTTAAATGAAAAACTGTTTTTT. Its translation: CASSQAALNEKLFF.